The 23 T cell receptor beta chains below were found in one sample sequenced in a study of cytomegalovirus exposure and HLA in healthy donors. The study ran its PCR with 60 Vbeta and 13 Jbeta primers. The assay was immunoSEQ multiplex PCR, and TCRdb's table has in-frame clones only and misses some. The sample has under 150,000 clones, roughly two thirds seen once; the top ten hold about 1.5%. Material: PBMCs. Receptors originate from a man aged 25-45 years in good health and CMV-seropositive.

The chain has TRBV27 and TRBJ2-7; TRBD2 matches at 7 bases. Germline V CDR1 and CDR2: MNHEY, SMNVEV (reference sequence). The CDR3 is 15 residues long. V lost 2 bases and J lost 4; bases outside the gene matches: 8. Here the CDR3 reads CASSLVAGVLYEQYF. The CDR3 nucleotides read TGTGCCAGCAGTTTAGTGGCGGGAGTTCTATACGAGCAGTACTTC.

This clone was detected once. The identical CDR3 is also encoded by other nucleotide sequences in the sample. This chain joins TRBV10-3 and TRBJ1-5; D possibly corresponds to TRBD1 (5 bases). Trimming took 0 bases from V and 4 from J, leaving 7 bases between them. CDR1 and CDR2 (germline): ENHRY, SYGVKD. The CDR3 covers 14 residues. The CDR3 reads CAISESPGNQPQHF. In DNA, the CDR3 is TGTGCCATCAGTGAGTCTCCAGGGAATCAGCCCCAGCATTTT.

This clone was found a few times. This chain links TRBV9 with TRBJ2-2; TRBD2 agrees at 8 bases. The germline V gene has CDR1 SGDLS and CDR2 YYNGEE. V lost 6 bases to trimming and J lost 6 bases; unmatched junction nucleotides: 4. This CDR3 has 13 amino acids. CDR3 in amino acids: CASKAGRAGELFF. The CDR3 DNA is TGTGCCAGCAAGGCCGGGAGGGCCGGGGAGCTGTTTTTT. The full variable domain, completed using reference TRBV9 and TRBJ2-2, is DSGVTQTPKHLITATGQRVTLRCSPRSGDLSVYWYQQSLDQGLQFLIQYYNGEERAKGNILERFSAQQFPDLHSELNLSSLELGDSALYFCASKAGRAGELFFGEGSRLTVL.

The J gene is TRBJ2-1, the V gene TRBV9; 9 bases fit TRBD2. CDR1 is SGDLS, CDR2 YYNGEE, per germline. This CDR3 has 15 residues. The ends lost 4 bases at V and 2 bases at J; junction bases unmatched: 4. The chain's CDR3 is CASSQTSGPYNEQFF. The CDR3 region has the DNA TGTGCCAGCAGCCAGACTAGCGGACCCTACAATGAGCAGTTCTTC.

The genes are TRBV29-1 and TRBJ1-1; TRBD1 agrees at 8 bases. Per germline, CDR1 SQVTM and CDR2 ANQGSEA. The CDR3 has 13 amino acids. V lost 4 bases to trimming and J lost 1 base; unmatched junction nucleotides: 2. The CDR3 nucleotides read TGCAGCGTTGGGGGGACAGGGAACACTGAAGCTTTCTTT. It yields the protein CSVGGTGNTEAFF.

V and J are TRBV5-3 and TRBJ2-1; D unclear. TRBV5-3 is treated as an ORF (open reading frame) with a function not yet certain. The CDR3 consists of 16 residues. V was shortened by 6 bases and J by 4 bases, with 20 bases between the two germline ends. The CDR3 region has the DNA TGTGCCAGAAAGACTTTTATCCATACTATTTACAATGAGCAGTTCTTC. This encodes CARKTFIHTIYNEQFF.

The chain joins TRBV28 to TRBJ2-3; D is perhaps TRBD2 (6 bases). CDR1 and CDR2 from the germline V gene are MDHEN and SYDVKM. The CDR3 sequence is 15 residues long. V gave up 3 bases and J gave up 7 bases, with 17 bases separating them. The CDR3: CASSFLGVGGNTQYF. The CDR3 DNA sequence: TGTGCCAGCAGTTTTCTAGGGGTAGGCGGGAATACGCAGTATTTT.

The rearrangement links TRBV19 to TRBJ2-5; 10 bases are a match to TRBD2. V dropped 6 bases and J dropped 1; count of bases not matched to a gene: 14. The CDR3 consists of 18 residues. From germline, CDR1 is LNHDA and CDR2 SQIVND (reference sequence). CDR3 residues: CASSGRWRSSGSQETQYF. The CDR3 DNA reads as TGTGCCAGTAGCGGGCGTTGGAGGTCTAGCGGGAGCCAAGAGACCCAGTACTTC.

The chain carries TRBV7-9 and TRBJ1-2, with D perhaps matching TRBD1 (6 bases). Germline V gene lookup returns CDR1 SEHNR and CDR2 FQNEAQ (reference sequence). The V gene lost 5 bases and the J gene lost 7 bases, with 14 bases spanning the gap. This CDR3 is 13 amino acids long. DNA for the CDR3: TGTGCCAGCAGCGCTAGGACAGCTCCTGGCTACACCTTC. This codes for CASSARTAPGYTF.

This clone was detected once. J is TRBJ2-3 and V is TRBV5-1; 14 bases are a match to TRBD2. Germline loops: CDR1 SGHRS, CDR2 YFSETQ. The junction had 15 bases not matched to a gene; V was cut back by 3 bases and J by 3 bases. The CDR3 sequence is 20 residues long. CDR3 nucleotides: TGCGCCAGCAGCTGGCTGCCCGGGACTAGCGGGAGTGGTATAACAGATACGCAGTATTTT. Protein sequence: CASSWLPGTSGSGITDTQYF.

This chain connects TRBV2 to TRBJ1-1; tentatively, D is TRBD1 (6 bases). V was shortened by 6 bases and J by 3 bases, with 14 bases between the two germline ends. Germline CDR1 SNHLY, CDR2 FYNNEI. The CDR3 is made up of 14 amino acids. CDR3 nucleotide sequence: TGTGCCAGCAGCCGACAGGCCGGGGACACTGAAGCTTTCTTT. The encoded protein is CASSRQAGDTEAFF.

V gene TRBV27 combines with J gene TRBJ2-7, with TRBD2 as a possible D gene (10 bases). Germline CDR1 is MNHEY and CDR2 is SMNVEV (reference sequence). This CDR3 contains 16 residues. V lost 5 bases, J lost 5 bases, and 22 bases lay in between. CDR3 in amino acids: CASSRAGGDRVNEQYF. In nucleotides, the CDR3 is TGTGCCAGCAGTCGAGCGGGGGGGGACAGGGTCAACGAGCAGTACTTC.

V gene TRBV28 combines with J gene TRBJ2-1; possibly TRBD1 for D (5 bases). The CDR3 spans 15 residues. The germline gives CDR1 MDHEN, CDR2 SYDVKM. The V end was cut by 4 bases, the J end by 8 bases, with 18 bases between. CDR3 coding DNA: TGTGCCAGCAGTTCACTGGGGCGGTACAGCGATGAGCAGTTCTTC. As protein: CASSSLGRYSDEQFF.

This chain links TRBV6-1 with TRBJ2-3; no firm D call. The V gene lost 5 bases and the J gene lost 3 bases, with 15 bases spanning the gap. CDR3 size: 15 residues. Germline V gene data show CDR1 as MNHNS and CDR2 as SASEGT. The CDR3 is CASSKNRPATDTQYF. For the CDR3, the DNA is TGTGCCAGCAGTAAAAACAGACCCGCGACAGATACGCAGTATTTT.

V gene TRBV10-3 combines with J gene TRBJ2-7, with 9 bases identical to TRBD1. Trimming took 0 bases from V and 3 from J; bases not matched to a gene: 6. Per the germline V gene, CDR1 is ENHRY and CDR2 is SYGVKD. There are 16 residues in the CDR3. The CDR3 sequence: CAISESAGTGLYEQYF. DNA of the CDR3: TGTGCCATCAGTGAGTCCGCCGGGACAGGGCTCTACGAGCAGTACTTC.

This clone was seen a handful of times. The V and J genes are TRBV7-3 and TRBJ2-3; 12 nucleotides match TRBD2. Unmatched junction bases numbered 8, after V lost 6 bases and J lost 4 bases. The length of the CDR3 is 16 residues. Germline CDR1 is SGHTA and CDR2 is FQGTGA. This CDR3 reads CASSPQTSGRPDTQYF. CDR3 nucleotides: TGTGCCAGCAGTCCTCAGACTAGCGGGAGACCAGATACGCAGTATTTT. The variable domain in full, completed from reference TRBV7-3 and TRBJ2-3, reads GAGVSQTPSNKVTEKGKYVELRCDPISGHTALYWYRQSLGQGPEFLIYFQGTGAADDSGLPNDRFFAVRPEGSVSTLKIQRTERGDSAVYLCASSPQTSGRPDTQYFGPGTRLTVL.

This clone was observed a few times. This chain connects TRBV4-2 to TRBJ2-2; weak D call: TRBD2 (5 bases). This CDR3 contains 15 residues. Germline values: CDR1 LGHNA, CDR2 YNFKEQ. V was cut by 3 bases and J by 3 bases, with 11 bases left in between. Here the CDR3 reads CASSHKDSYTGELFF. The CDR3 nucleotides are TGTGCCAGCAGCCATAAGGACTCTTACACCGGGGAGCTGTTTTTT.

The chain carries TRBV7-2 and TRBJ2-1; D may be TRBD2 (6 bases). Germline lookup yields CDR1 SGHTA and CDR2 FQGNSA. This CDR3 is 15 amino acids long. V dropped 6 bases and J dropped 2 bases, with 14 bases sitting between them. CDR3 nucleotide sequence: TGTGCCAGCAGTTCAAGGGAGGCCCCCTACAATGAGCAGTTCTTC. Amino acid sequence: CASSSREAPYNEQFF.

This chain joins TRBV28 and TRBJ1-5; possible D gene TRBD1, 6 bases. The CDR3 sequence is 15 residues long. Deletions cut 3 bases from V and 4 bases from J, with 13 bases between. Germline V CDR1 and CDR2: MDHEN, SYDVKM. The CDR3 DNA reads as TGTGCCAGCAGTTTGGTCAGGGGCCTGAATCAGCCCCAGCATTTT. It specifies CASSLVRGLNQPQHF.

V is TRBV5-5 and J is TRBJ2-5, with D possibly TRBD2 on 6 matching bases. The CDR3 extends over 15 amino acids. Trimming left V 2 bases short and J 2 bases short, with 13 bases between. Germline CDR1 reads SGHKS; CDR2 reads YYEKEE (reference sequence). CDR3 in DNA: TGTGCCAGCAGCTTATTAGGGACTCAACAAGAGACCCAGTACTTC. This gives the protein CASSLLGTQQETQYF.

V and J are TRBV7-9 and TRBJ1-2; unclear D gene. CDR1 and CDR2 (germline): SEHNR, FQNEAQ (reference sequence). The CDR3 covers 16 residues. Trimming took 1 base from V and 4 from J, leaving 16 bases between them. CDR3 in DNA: TGTGCCAGCAGCTTAGATGATATAGTGAGCCCCTATGGCTACACCTTC. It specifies CASSLDDIVSPYGYTF.

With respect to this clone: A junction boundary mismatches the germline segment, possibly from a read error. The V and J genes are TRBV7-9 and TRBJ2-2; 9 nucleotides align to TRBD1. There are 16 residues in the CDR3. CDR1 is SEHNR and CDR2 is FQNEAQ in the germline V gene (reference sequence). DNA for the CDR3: TGTTCCAGCAGCTTTACCGGGACAGGGTTAACCGGGGAGCTGTTTTTT. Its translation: CSSSFTGTGLTGELFF.

The CDR3 spells CASSLSTGYTGELFF. The CDR3 DNA follows: TGTGCCAGCAGCTTAAGCACAGGTTACACCGGGGAGCTGTTTTTT. V is TRBV5-5 and J is TRBJ2-2; weak D call: TRBD1 (5 bases). Germline values: CDR1 SGHKS, CDR2 YYEKEE (reference sequence). This CDR3 comprises 15 residues. The V and J ends lost 2 bases and 3 bases respectively, with 11 bases between them.